A selection of T cell receptor beta chains follows, all from one sample in a study of T cells in Graves' hyperthyroidism and ophthalmopathy. TCRdb processed the multiplex PCR reads anew with MiXCR; each CDR3 protein has one entry. Of under 800,000 distinct CDR3 sequences in the sample, 11% to 15% were seen once. Sequenced material: blood. The source of these receptors is a woman aged 18-29 years with Graves' hyperthyroidism. Both conserved end residues are part of each CDR3. Each record gives: J gene, clone size, V gene, D gene, CDR3 protein, CDR3 DNA. The D gene is left open where the match is weak. Clone size is given for some rows only: seen once, a few or many times, or a class if the clone is expanded.

>TRBJ1-1|.|TRBV10-3|.
CAISDGVVGNTEAFF
TGTGCCATCAGTGATGGCGTCGTTGGGAACACTGAAGCTTTCTTT
>TRBJ1-1|.|TRBV29-1|.
CSVDVGGPEAFF
TGCAGCGTTGATGTGGGGGGTCCTGAAGCTTTCTTT
>TRBJ1-2|many|TRBV6-5|TRBD1
CASSYARGAYGYTF
TGTGCCAGCAGTTACGCCAGGGGGGCCTATGGCTACACCTTC
>TRBJ2-1|many|TRBV20-1|.
CSARGLTSSYNEQFF
TGCAGTGCTAGAGGACTCACGAGCTCCTACAATGAGCAGTTCTTC
>TRBJ2-2|many|TRBV20-1|.
CSARDVTKTKNTGELFF
TGCAGTGCTAGAGATGTAACCAAAACCAAAAACACCGGGGAGCTGTTTTTT
>TRBJ1-3|few|TRBV7-9|.
CASSFPPWDGGDVGNTIYF
TGTGCCAGCAGCTTCCCCCCGTGGGACGGGGGAGACGTAGGAAACACCATATATTTT
>TRBJ1-6|.|TRBV27|TRBD1
CASCNRRGYENSPLHF
TGTGCCAGCTGCAATCGCAGGGGGTATGAAAATTCACCCCTCCACTTT
>TRBJ2-5|many|TRBV20-1|.
CSAQDWFKYQETQYF
TGCAGTGCTCAGGACTGGTTTAAGTACCAAGAGACCCAGTACTTC
>TRBJ1-3|.|TRBV6-5|.
CASSFTAVAGNTIYF
TGTGCCAGCAGTTTCACGGCGGTCGCTGGAAACACCATATATTTT
>TRBJ2-7|many|TRBV10-2|TRBD2
CASSEKRLAVEQYF
TGCGCCAGCAGTGAGAAAAGACTAGCGGTCGAGCAGTACTTC
>TRBJ2-2|few|TRBV11-2|TRBD1
CASSLIRGQHGELFF
TGTGCCAGCAGCCTGATCAGGGGGCAACACGGGGAGCTGTTTTTT
>TRBJ1-5|few|TRBV19|.
CASRVYSNQPQHF
TGTGCCAGTAGAGTGTATAGCAATCAGCCCCAGCATTTT
>TRBJ2-2|.|TRBV27|.
CASSLIGANTGELFF
TGTGCCAGCAGTTTGATTGGCGCGAACACCGGGGAGCTGTTTTTT
>TRBJ2-2|many|TRBV6-1|TRBD2
CASSEGGSGSVTGELFF
TGTGCCAGCAGTGAAGGGGGAAGCGGGAGCGTGACCGGGGAGCTGTTTTTT
>TRBJ1-4|many|TRBV2|.
CASSEPDSSWEKLFF
TGTGCCAGCAGTGAGCCGGACTCTTCGTGGGAAAAACTGTTTTTT
>TRBJ2-7|many|TRBV29-1|.
CSVQLVAYEQYF
TGCAGCGTCCAACTAGTAGCTTACGAGCAGTACTTC
>TRBJ1-1|many|TRBV20-1|.
CSARMGGSETEAFF
TGCAGTGCTCGAATGGGGGGTTCGGAAACTGAAGCTTTCTTT
>TRBJ1-1|many|TRBV6-1|.
CASTMGTLNTEAFF
TGTGCCAGCACCATGGGGACCTTGAACACTGAAGCTTTCTTT
>TRBJ2-2|many|TRBV6-5|TRBD1
CASSYSTSYRGLLTGELFF
TGTGCCAGCAGTTACTCGACATCCTACAGGGGGCTGCTCACCGGGGAGCTGTTTTTT
>TRBJ1-4|many|TRBV10-3|.
CAISEWGREKLFF
TGTGCCATCAGTGAGTGGGGGCGAGAAAAACTGTTTTTT
>TRBJ1-5|.|TRBV28|.
CASSSGDLERQPQHF
TGTGCCAGCAGCTCCGGCGACTTGGAGAGACAGCCCCAGCATTTT
>TRBJ2-4|few|TRBV7-9|TRBD1
CASRKLGQGDIQYF
TGTGCCAGCAGGAAACTGGGACAGGGGGACATTCAGTACTTC